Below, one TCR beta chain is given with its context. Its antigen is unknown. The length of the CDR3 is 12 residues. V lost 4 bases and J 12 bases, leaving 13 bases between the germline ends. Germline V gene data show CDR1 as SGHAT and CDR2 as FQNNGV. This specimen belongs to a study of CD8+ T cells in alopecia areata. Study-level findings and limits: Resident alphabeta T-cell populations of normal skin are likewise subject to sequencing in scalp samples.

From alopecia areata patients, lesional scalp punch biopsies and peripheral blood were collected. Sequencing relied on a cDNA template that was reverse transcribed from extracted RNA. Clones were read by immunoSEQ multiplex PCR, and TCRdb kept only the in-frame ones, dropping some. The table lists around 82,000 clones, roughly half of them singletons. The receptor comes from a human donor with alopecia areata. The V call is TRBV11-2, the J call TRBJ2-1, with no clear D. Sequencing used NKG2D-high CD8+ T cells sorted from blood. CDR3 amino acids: CASSSEFVGQFF. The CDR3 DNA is TGTGCCAGCAGCTCGGAGTTCGTTGGGCAGTTCTTC.